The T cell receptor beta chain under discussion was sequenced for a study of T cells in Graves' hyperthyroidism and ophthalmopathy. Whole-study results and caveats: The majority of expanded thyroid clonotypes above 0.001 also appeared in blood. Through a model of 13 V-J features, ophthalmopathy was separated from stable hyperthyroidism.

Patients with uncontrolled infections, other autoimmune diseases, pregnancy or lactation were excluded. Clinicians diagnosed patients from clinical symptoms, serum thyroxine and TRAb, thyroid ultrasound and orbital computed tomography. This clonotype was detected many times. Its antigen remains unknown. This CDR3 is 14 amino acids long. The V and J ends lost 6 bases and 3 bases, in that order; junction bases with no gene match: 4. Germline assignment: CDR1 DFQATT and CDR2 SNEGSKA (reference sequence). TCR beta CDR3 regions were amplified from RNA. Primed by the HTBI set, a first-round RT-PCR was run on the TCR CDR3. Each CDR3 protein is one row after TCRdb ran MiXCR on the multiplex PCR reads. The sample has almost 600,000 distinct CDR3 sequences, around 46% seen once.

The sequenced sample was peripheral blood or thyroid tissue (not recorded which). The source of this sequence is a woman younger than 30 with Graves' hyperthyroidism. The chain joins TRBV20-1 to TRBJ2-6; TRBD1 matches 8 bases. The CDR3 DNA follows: TGCAGTGCCCCGACAGGGGATGGGGCCAACGTCCTGACTTTC. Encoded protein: CSAPTGDGANVLTF.